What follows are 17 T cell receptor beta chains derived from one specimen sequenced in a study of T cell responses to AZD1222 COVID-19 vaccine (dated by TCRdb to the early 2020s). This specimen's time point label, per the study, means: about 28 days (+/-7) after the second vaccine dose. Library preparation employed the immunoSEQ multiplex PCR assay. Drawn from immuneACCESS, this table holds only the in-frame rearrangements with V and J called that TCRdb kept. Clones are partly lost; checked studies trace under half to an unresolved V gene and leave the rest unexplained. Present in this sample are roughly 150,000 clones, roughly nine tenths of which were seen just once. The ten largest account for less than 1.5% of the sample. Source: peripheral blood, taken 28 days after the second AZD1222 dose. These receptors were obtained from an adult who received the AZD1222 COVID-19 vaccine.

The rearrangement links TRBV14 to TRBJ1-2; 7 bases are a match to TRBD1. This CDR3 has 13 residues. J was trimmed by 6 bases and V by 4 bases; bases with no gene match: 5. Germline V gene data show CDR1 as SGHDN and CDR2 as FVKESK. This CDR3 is CASSPRGGDGYTF. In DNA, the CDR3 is TGTGCCAGCAGCCCCAGGGGGGGAGATGGCTACACCTTC.

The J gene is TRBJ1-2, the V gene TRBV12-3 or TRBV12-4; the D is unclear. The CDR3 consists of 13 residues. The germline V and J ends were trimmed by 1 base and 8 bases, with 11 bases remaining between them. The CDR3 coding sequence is TGTGCCAGCAGTTTAGGAGGCGGGAACGGCTACACCTTC. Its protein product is CASSLGGGNGYTF.

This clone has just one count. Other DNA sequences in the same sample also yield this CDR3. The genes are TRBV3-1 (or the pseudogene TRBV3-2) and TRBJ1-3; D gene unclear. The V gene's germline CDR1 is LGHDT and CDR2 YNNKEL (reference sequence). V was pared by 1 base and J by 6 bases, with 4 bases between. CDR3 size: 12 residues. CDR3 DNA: TGTGCCAGCAGCCAAGTTGAAAACACCATATATTTT. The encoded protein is CASSQVENTIYF.

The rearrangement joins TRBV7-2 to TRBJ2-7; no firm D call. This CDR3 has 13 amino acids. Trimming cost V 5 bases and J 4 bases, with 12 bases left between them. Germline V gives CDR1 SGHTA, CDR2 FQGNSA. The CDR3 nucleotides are TGTGCCAGCAGCCCACGACTGGCATACGAGCAGTACTTC. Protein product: CASSPRLAYEQYF.

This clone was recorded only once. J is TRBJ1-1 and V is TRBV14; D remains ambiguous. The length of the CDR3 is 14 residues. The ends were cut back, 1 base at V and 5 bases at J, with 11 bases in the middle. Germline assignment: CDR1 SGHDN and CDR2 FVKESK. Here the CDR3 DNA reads TGTGCCAGCAGCCAAGGATTGGGGTGGACTGAAGCTTTCTTT. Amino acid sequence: CASSQGLGWTEAFF.

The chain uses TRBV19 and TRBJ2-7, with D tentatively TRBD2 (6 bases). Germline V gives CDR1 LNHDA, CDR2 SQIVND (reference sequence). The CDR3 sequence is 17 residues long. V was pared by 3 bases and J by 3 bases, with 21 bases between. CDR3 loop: CASSMGSSRSGVYEQYF. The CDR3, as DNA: TGTGCCAGTAGTATGGGTTCGAGTCGTAGCGGTGTCTACGAGCAGTACTTC. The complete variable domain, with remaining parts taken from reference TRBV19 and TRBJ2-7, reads DGGITQSPKYLFRKEGQNVTLSCEQNLNHDAMYWYRQDPGQGLRLIYYSQIVNDFQKGDIAEGYSVSREKKESFPLTVTSAQKNPTAFYLCASSMGSSRSGVYEQYFGPGTRLTVT.

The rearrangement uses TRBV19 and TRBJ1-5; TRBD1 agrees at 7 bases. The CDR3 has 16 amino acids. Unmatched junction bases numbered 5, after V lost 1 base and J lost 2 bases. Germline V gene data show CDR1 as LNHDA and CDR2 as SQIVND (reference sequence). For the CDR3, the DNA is TGTGCCAGTAGTATAGGCGCAGGGGGTGGCAATCAGCCCCAGCATTTT. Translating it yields CASSIGAGGGNQPQHF.

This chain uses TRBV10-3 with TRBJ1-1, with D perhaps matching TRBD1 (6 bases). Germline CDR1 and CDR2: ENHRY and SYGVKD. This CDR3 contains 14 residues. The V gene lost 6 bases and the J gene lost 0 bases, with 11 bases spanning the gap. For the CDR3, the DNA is TGTGCCATCAGATCCGGGACACTGAACACTGAAGCTTTCTTT. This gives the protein CAIRSGTLNTEAFF.

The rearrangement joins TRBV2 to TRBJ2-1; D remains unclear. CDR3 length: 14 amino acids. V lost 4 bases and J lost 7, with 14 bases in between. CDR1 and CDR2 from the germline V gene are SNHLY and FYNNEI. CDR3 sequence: CASSAVGFWNEQFF. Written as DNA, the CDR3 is TGTGCCAGCAGTGCCGTGGGATTCTGGAATGAGCAGTTCTTC.

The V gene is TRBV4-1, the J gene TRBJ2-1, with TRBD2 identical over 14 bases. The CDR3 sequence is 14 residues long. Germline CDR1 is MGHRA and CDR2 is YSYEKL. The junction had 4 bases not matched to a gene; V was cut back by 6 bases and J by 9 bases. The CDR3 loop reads CASRGLAGAVEQFF. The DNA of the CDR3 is TGCGCCAGCAGGGGACTAGCGGGAGCCGTTGAGCAGTTCTTC.

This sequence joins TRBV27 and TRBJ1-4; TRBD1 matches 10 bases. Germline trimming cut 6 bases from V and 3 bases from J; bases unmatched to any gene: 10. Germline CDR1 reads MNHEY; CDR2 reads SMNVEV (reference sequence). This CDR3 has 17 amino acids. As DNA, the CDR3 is TGTGCCAGCAGGGAGGGACAGGGGATCACAGCTAATGAAAAACTGTTTTTT. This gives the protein CASREGQGITANEKLFF.

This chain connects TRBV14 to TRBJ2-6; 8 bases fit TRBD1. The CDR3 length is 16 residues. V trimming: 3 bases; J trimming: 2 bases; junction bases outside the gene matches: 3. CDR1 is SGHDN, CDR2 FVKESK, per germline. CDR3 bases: TGTGCCAGCAGCCAGACAGGGGTGGCTGGGGCCAACGTCCTGACTTTC. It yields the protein CASSQTGVAGANVLTF.

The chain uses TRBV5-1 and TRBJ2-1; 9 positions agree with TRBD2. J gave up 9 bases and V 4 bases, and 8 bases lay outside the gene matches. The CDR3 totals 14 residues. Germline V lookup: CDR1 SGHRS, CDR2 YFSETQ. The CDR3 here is CASSITLAGSEQFF. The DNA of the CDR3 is TGCGCCAGCAGCATAACCCTAGCGGGGAGTGAGCAGTTCTTC.

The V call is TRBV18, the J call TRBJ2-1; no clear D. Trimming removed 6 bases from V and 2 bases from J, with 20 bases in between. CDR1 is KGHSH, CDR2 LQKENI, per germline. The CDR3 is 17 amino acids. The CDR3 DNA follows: TGTGCCAGCTCGCCATATTCCCTTCGGGCCGCCTACAATGAGCAGTTCTTC. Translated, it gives CASSPYSLRAAYNEQFF.

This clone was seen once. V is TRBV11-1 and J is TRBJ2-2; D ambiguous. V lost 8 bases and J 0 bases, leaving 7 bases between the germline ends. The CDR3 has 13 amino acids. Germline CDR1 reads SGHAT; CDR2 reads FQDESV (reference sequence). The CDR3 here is CASQLPNTGELFF. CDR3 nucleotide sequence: TGTGCCAGCCAACTACCGAACACCGGGGAGCTGTTTTTT. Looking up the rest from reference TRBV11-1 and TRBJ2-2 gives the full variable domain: EAEVAQSPRYKITEKSQAVAFWCDPISGHATLYWYRQILGQGPELLVQFQDESVVDDSQLPKDRFSAERLKGVDSTLKIQPAELGDSAMYLCASQLPNTGELFFGEGSRLTVL.

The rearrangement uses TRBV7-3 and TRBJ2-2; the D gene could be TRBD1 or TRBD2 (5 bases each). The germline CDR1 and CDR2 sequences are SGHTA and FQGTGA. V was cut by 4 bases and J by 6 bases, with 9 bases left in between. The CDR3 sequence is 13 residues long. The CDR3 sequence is CASSSWDAGELFF. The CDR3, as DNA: TGTGCCAGCAGCTCCTGGGACGCCGGGGAGCTGTTTTTT.

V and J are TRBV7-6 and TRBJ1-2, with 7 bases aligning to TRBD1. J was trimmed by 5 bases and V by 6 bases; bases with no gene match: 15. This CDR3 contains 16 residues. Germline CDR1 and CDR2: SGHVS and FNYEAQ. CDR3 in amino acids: CASSPGQTNLGYGYTF. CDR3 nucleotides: TGTGCCAGCAGTCCGGGACAGACAAACCTAGGATATGGCTACACCTTC.